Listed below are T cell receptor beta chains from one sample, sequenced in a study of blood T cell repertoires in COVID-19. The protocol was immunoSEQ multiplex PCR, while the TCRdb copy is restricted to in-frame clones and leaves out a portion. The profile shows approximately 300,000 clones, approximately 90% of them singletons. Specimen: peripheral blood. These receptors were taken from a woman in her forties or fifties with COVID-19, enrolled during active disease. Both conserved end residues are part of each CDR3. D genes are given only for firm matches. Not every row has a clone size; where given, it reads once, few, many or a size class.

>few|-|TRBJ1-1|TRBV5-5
TGTGCCAGCAGCTTGGTTGAGACTTCGAACACTGAAGCTTTCTTT
CASSLVETSNTEAFF
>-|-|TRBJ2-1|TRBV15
TGTGCCACCAGCAGAGAGGCGGGATCCTACAATGAGCAGTTCTTC
CATSREAGSYNEQFF
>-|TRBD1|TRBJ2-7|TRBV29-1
TGCAGCGTCGCAGGGGGCCACGAGCAGTACTTC
CSVAGGHEQYF
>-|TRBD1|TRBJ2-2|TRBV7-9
TGTGCCAGCAGCTTCGACAGGGTGGACACCGGGGAGCTGTTTTTT
CASSFDRVDTGELFF
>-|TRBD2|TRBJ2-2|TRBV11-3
TGTGCCAGCAGCCTGCGGAGCGGGAGGGCCCCCACCGGGGAGCTGTTTTTT
CASSLRSGRAPTGELFF
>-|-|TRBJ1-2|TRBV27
TGTGCCAGCGCTACAGGGTTCTTGGGCTACACCTTC
CASATGFLGYTF
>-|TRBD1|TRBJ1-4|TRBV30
TGTGCCTGGGCCCCGGGACAGGGTCCGGAAAAACTGTTTTTT
CAWAPGQGPEKLFF
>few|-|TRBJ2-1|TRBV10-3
TGTGCCATCAGTGACGGTTGGACAAATGAGCAGTTCTTC
CAISDGWTNEQFF
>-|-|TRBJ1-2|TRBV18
TGTGCCAGCTCACCACAGGGGTGGGTAGATGGCTACACCTTC
CASSPQGWVDGYTF
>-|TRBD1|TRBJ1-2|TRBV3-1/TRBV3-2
TGTGCCAGCAGCTCCATCGGGACAGGGGGCTATGGCTACACCTTC
CASSSIGTGGYGYTF
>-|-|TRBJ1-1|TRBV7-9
TGTGCCAGCAGCTCCCGACAGGACACTGAAGCTTTCTTT
CASSSRQDTEAFF
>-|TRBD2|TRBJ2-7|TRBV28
TGTGCCAGCAGTAGACTAGCTCTCGAGCAGTACTTC
CASSRLALEQYF
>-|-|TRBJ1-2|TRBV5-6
TGTGCCAGCAGCTTGCTTGGTCAGGACTATGGCTACACCTTC
CASSLLGQDYGYTF
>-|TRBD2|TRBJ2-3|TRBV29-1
TGCAGCGTTCAGGGGACTAGTTTGGTTAATGCGCAGTATTTT
CSVQGTSLVNAQYF
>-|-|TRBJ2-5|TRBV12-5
TGTGCTAGTGGTTTAGGGGCGGCCGACCAAGAGACCCAGTACTTC
CASGLGAADQETQYF
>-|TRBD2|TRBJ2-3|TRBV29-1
TGCAGCGTTGCAGCGGGAGGGCCTTACGATACGCAGTATTTT
CSVAAGGPYDTQYF
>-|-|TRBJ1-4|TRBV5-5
TGTGCCAGCAGCCGGGGGGGATATAATGAAAAACTGTTTTTT
CASSRGGYNEKLFF
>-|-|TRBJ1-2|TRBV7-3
TGTGCCAGCAGCCCAGGACAGACGGGCTACACCTTC
CASSPGQTGYTF
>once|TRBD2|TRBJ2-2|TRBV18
TGTGCCAGCTCACCACCCAAGACTAGCGGGAGAAACACCGGGGAGCTGTTTTTT
CASSPPKTSGRNTGELFF
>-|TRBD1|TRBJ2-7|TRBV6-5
TGTGCCAGCAGCATGCGTGACAGGGGCGTTTACGAGCAGTACTTC
CASSMRDRGVYEQYF
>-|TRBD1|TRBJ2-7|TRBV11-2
TGTGCCAGCAGCTTAGGGAGACAGGGGTCCTACGAGCAGTACTTC
CASSLGRQGSYEQYF
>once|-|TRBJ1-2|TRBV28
TGTGCCAGCAGGGCCGCGGGCAGGGACTTGGGAGATGGCTACACCTTC
CASRAAGRDLGDGYTF
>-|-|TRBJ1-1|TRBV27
TGTGCCAGCAGCCTCGAGATTTCCACTGAAGCTTTCTTT
CASSLEISTEAFF
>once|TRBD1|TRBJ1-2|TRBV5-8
TGTGCCAGCAGCTTGGGGGGACAGACTTATGGCTACACCTTC
CASSLGGQTYGYTF
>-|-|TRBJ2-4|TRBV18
TGTGCCAGCTCACTCGGAGCGAGTCCGAAAGTGGACATTCAGTACTTC
CASSLGASPKVDIQYF
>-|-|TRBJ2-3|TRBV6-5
TGTGCCAGCAGTCACAGGGACACAGATACGCAGTATTTT
CASSHRDTDTQYF
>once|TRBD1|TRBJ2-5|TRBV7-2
TGTGCCAGCAGCTTACAGGGGGCCCGCCAAGAGACCCAGTACTTC
CASSLQGARQETQYF
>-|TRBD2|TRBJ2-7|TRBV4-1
TGCGCCAGCAGCCAGAGCGGGACCACGAGCTCCTACGAGCAGTACTTC
CASSQSGTTSSYEQYF
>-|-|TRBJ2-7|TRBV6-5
TGTGCCAGCAGTTACCCTGAGGACAGTTTCTACGAGCAGTACTTC
CASSYPEDSFYEQYF
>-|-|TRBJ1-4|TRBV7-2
TGTGCCAGCAGCTCAACTCGGACACTAACTGAAAAACTGTTTTTT
CASSSTRTLTEKLFF
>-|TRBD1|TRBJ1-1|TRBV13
TGTGCCAGCAGCTTAGGGACAGGGTTGAGGACTGAAGCTTTCTTT
CASSLGTGLRTEAFF
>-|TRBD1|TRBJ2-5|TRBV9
TGTGCCAGCAGCCGCGGTACGGGACAGGGCCAGGAGACCCAGTACTTC
CASSRGTGQGQETQYF
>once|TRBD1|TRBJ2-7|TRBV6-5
TGTGCCAGCAGAACAGACAGGGGGGCCTACGAGCAGTACTTC
CASRTDRGAYEQYF
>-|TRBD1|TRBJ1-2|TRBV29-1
TGCAGCGCCTTAGGACAGGGGAACTATGGCTACACCTTC
CSALGQGNYGYTF
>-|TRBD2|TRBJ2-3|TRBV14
TGTGCCAGCCGGCATGCGGGAGCCGCAGATACGCAGTATTTT
CASRHAGAADTQYF
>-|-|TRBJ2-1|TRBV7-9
TGTGCCAGCAGCTCCAGAGACCAAAAAGCGCAACCAACCTACAATGAGCAGTTCTTC
CASSSRDQKAQPTYNEQFF
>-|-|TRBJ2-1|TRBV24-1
TGTGCCACCAGTGACTTAGCGGAGTCCTACAATGAGCAGTTCTTC
CATSDLAESYNEQFF
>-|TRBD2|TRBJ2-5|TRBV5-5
TGTGCCAGCAGCTTACTAGCGGGATCCTTACCTTGGGAGACCCAGTACTTC
CASSLLAGSLPWETQYF
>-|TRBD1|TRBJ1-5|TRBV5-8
TGTGCCAGCAGCCGCCGGACAGGAGTAAGTCAGCCCCAGCATTTT
CASSRRTGVSQPQHF
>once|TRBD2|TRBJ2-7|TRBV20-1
TGCAGTGGACTAGCTAGCCACGAGCAGTACTTC
CSGLASHEQYF
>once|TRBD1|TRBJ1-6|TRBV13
TGTGCCAGCAGGGCACTCGGACAGGATAATTCACCCCTCCACTTT
CASRALGQDNSPLHF
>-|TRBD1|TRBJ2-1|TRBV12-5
TGTGCTAGTGGTGCCGGGACAGGGAGAAATGAGCAGTTCTTC
CASGAGTGRNEQFF
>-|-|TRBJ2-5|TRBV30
TGTGCCTGCCATGGGCCCACGTTGGAGACCCAGTACTTC
CACHGPTLETQYF
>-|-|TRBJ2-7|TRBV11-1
TGTGCCAGCAGCGGATCGGGGGTGGCCTACGAGCAGTACTTC
CASSGSGVAYEQYF
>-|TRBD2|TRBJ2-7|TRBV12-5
TGTGCTAGTGGTTCTAGCGGCCCCTACGAGCAGTACTTC
CASGSSGPYEQYF
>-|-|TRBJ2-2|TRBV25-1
TGTGCCAGCAATCCAGGTGGGACAGCGGGCACCGGGGAGCTGTTTTTT
CASNPGGTAGTGELFF
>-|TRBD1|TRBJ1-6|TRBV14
TGTGCCAGCAGGCGGACAGGGTATAATTCACCCCTCCACTTT
CASRRTGYNSPLHF
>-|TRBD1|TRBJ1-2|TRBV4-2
TGTGCCAGCAGCCCCCTTGGGCGTGGACAGGGGGACTATGGCTACACCTTC
CASSPLGRGQGDYGYTF
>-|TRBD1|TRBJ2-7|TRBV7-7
TGTGCTAGCAGCTTCGGGACAGGGTTGGACGAGCAGTACTTC
CASSFGTGLDEQYF
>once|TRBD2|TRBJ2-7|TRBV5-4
TGTGCCAGCAGCGGGGGGACTAGCGGGACCTACGAGCAGTACTTC
CASSGGTSGTYEQYF
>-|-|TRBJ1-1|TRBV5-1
TGCGCCAGCAGCTTGGGGGCGGGGAACACTGAAGCTTTCTTT
CASSLGAGNTEAFF
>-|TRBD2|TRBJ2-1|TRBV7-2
TGTGCCAGCAGCTTAGGTAGCGGGAGGGTCACCTACAATGAGCAGTTCTTC
CASSLGSGRVTYNEQFF
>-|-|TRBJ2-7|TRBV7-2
TGTGCCAGCAATGATGGGAGCTTAACCTACGAGCAGTACTTC
CASNDGSLTYEQYF
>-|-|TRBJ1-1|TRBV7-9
TGTGCCAGCAGCACTTTTCCGACAGGACTGAACACTGAAGCTTTCTTT
CASSTFPTGLNTEAFF
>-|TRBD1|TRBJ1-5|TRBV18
TGTGCCAGCTCCTTGGGACAGGGTCGTCGTAGCAATCAGCCCCAGCATTTT
CASSLGQGRRSNQPQHF
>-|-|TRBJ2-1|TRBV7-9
TGTGCCAGCAGCCAGCTCTCGGGGGGCTTTCGCAATGAGCAGTTCTTC
CASSQLSGGFRNEQFF
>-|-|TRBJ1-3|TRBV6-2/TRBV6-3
TGTGCCAGCAGCCGCACAGGGAATCCCGGAAACACCATATATTTT
CASSRTGNPGNTIYF
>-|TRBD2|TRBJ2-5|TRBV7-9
TGTGCCAGCAGCCGCGGTAGCGGGAGGGCCCTGGTCCTAGAGACCCAGTACTTC
CASSRGSGRALVLETQYF
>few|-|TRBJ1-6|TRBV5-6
TGTGCCAGCAGCTTAGAAGTCAGGGGCAATTCACCCCTCCACTTT
CASSLEVRGNSPLHF
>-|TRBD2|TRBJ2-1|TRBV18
TGTGCCAGCTCACCACCGTTGGGGACTAGAGGCGATGGTGAGCAGTTCTTC
CASSPPLGTRGDGEQFF